Following are 27 T cell receptor beta chains from one sample sequenced in a study of cytomegalovirus exposure and HLA in healthy donors. The PCR had 60 Vbeta and 13 Jbeta primers. Clones were sequenced by immunoSEQ multiplex PCR, and TCRdb holds only the in-frame ones, with some missing. The sample yields about 170,000 clones, 65% to 85% seen once. The sequencing sample was made of PBMCs. The origin of the receptors is a woman aged 18 to 35 in good health and CMV-seronegative.

This rearrangement joins TRBV5-4 to TRBJ2-6; D might be TRBD2 (7 bases). This CDR3 spans 16 amino acids. The germline gives CDR1 SGHNT, CDR2 YYREEE (reference sequence). Trimming took 0 bases from V and 2 from J, leaving 9 bases between them. The CDR3: CASSLGGGAGANVLTF. CDR3 nucleotides: TGTGCCAGCAGCTTGGGCGGGGGCGCTGGGGCCAACGTCCTGACTTTC.

The gene calls are TRBV6-1 and TRBJ1-1; TRBD1 might be the D (6 bases). This CDR3 comprises 14 residues. Deletions cut 7 bases from V and 0 bases from J, with 12 bases between. The V gene's germline CDR1 is MNHNS and CDR2 SASEGT. The CDR3 spells CASTRTVMNTEAFF. The CDR3 region has the DNA TGTGCCAGCACTAGGACAGTGATGAACACTGAAGCTTTCTTT.

V is TRBV7-2 and J is TRBJ2-1; no reliable D call. Trimming cost V 0 bases and J 3 bases, with 9 bases left between them. The CDR3 spans 15 residues. The germline V gene encodes CDR1 SGHTA and CDR2 FQGNSA. DNA of the CDR3: TGTGCCAGCAGCTTAGCGTACTCTAACTACAATGAGCAGTTCTTC. Encoded protein: CASSLAYSNYNEQFF.

The chain couples TRBV27 to TRBJ2-7; D is possibly TRBD2 (6 bases). This CDR3 contains 18 residues. V was cut by 0 bases and J by 4 bases, with 22 bases left in between. From germline, CDR1 is MNHEY and CDR2 SMNVEV (reference sequence). CDR3 in amino acids: CASSLSSQYASVGYEQYF. The CDR3 DNA sequence: TGTGCCAGCAGTTTATCCTCCCAGTACGCTAGCGTGGGGTACGAGCAGTACTTC.

CDR3 amino acids: CSVEGAYGELFF. DNA of the CDR3: TGCAGCGTTGAGGGGGCGTACGGGGAGCTGTTTTTT. The chain combines TRBV29-1 with TRBJ2-2; weak D call: TRBD1 (6 bases). The V gene lost 3 bases and the J gene lost 7 bases, with 9 bases spanning the gap. The length of the CDR3 is 12 residues. CDR1 is SQVTM and CDR2 is ANQGSEA in the germline V gene.

This chain connects TRBV2 to TRBJ1-2; D unresolved. The V and J ends lost 3 bases and 8 bases respectively, with 22 bases between them. The CDR3 is 16 amino acids. Germline V CDR1 and CDR2: SNHLY, FYNNEI. DNA for the CDR3: TGTGCCAGCAGTGATCTTATAAGTGCGGGGTTCGGCGGCTACACCTTC. Amino acid sequence: CASSDLISAGFGGYTF.

The CDR3 DNA is TGTGCCAGCAGTGAATTGGGGGACAGGGGCTACGAGCAGTACTTC. Its translation: CASSELGDRGYEQYF. The chain carries TRBV25-1 and TRBJ2-5; 10 positions agree with TRBD1. Gene TRBJ2-7 matches the end of the DNA better, so the J call may be wrong. Germline V CDR1 and CDR2: MGHDK, SYGVNS. The CDR3 length is 15 residues.

The CDR3 is CASSVHRGLTEAFF. The CDR3 nucleotides read TGTGCCAGTAGTGTACACAGGGGGCTCACTGAAGCTTTCTTT. This chain joins TRBV19 and TRBJ1-1, with 9 positions matching TRBD1. CDR1 is LNHDA and CDR2 is SQIVND in the germline V gene (reference sequence). Losses at the gene ends were 5 bases for V and 4 bases for J; bases not matched to a gene: 5. The CDR3 extends over 14 amino acids. The whole variable domain, filled in from reference TRBV19 and TRBJ1-1, reads DGGITQSPKYLFRKEGQNVTLSCEQNLNHDAMYWYRQDPGQGLRLIYYSQIVNDFQKGDIAEGYSVSREKKESFPLTVTSAQKNPTAFYLCASSVHRGLTEAFFGQGTRLTVV.

In its sample, this clone was seen a few times. The V and J genes are TRBV5-4 and TRBJ1-3, with D unclear. Trimming left V 0 bases short and J 4 bases short, with 14 bases between. The germline V gene encodes CDR1 SGHNT and CDR2 YYREEE (reference sequence). There are 16 residues in the CDR3. The CDR3, as DNA: TGTGCCAGCAGCTTGGATCTTCGGGGTTCCGGAAACACCATATATTTT. Its translation: CASSLDLRGSGNTIYF.

The genes are TRBV12-5 and TRBJ1-1; the D gene is possibly TRBD1 (5 bases). CDR3 length: 14 amino acids. With 1 base removed from V and 11 bases from J, the gap between germline ends came to 17 bases. CDR1 is LGHNT, CDR2 FRNRAP, per germline. CDR3 in DNA: TGTGCTAGTGGTTTGGACGGGTTAAGGGGTCTTGCTTTCTTT. Its protein product is CASGLDGLRGLAFF.

The chain combines TRBV30 with TRBJ2-5; 9 bases align to TRBD2. V shed 3 bases and J 5 bases; nucleotides not matched to a gene: 7. The CDR3 is 14 residues long. The germline CDR1 and CDR2 sequences are GTSNPN and SVGIG (reference sequence). The CDR3 nucleotides are TGTGCCTGGAGGCTAGCGGGGCGGCTGGAGACCCAGTACTTC. This gives the protein CAWRLAGRLETQYF.

This sequence joins TRBV11-3 and TRBJ2-3; 8 nucleotides align to TRBD2. Germline V gene data show CDR1 as SGHNT and CDR2 as YENEEA. The J segment lost 4 bases and the V segment lost 5 bases, leaving 11 bases of the junction unmatched. The CDR3 spans 16 residues. The CDR3 DNA reads TGTGCCAGCAGCGGTATAGCGGGACCCCCGGCAGATACGCAGTATTTT. Translated, it gives CASSGIAGPPADTQYF.

The CDR3 spells CASRETSGRTYEQYF. The CDR3 bases are TGTGCCAGTAGGGAGACTAGCGGGAGGACCTACGAGCAGTACTTC. The genes are TRBV19 and TRBJ2-7; TRBD2 aligns across 13 bases. J gave up 2 bases and V 6 bases, and 4 bases lay outside the gene matches. The length of the CDR3 is 15 residues. Germline V gene sequence: CDR1 LNHDA, CDR2 SQIVND (reference sequence).

The chain is built from TRBV5-1 and TRBJ2-3, with TRBD2 matching 8 bases. Germline V gene sequence: CDR1 SGHRS, CDR2 YFSETQ. The CDR3 spans 19 residues. J lost 0 bases, V lost 0 bases, and 12 bases had no gene match. The CDR3 nucleotides are TGCGCCAGCAGCTTGGGGCCGGGGGGCGGGAGGTGGAGCACAGATACGCAGTATTTT. Protein sequence: CASSLGPGGGRWSTDTQYF.

This rearrangement joins TRBV19 to TRBJ2-1; 10 positions match TRBD2. Per the germline V gene, CDR1 is LNHDA and CDR2 is SQIVND (reference sequence). This CDR3 is built from 15 residues. V trimming: 6 bases; J trimming: 4 bases; junction bases outside the gene matches: 6. In nucleotides, the CDR3 is TGTGCCAGTAGACATCTAGCGGGAGATTACAATGAGCAGTTCTTC. Translated, it gives CASRHLAGDYNEQFF.

The chain recombines TRBV5-4 with TRBJ1-2, with no clear D. Trimming took off 4 bases at V and 4 bases at J, with 11 bases between the two ends. Germline loops: CDR1 SGHNT, CDR2 YYREEE (reference sequence). CDR3 length: 13 amino acids. CDR3 sequence (DNA): TGTGCCAGCAGCGAGCAGGAAACCTATGGCTACACCTTC. Protein: CASSEQETYGYTF.

The chain uses TRBV6-1 and TRBJ2-1; 7 bases fit TRBD2. Trimming cost V 4 bases and J 1 base; bases outside gene matches: 1. CDR1 MNHNS and CDR2 SASEGT come from the germline V gene. CDR3 length: 14 residues. In DNA, the CDR3 is TGTGCCAGCAGTGGCGGGAGTTCCTACAATGAGCAGTTCTTC. As protein: CASSGGSSYNEQFF.

This chain uses TRBV5-1 with TRBJ2-7; D is perhaps TRBD1 (6 bases). Trimming stripped 5 bases from V and 5 bases from J, with 14 bases between. CDR3 length equals 13 residues. The germline CDR1 and CDR2 sequences are SGHRS and YFSETQ. The CDR3 bases are TGCGCCAGCAGAATACAGGGTTTCGACGAGCAGTACTTC. It codes for CASRIQGFDEQYF.

This clone was picked up a small number of times. The CDR3 sequence is CASSVDSTRYGYTF. CDR3 in DNA: TGTGCCAGCAGTGTGGACAGCACCCGCTATGGCTACACCTTC. The chain couples TRBV2 to TRBJ1-2, with D tentatively TRBD1 (6 bases). CDR1 SNHLY and CDR2 FYNNEI come from the germline V gene. The CDR3 is 14 residues long. The V and J ends lost 4 bases and 4 bases respectively, with 13 bases between them.

The chain employs TRBV25-1 and TRBJ2-2; D uncertain. The length of the CDR3 is 14 residues. The germline V gene has CDR1 MGHDK and CDR2 SYGVNS. V lost 4 bases and J 4 bases, leaving 10 bases between the germline ends. DNA for the CDR3: TGTGCCAGCAGTGCCCACAGTATCACCGGGGAGCTGTTTTTT. This gives the protein CASSAHSITGELFF.

This clone appeared once. V gene TRBV6-4 combines with J gene TRBJ1-5; tentatively, D is TRBD1 (5 bases). This CDR3 contains 15 residues. Trimming pared 0 bases from V and 5 bases from J, leaving 11 bases between. Germline CDR1 reads MRHNA; CDR2 reads SNTAGT. The CDR3: CASSDSGRAYQPQHF. As DNA, the CDR3 is TGTGCCAGCAGTGACTCCGGCAGGGCTTATCAGCCCCAGCATTTT.

The V gene is TRBV5-6, the J gene TRBJ2-1; D possibly corresponds to TRBD2 (6 bases). In germline, CDR1 is SGHDT, CDR2 YYEEEE. Trimming stripped 2 bases from V and 11 bases from J, with 17 bases between. CDR3 length equals 14 residues. CDR3 DNA: TGTGCCAGCAGCTTTCGATCCTTCCGGGAGAAGCAGTTCTTC. This codes for CASSFRSFREKQFF. The full variable domain, with the rest looked up from reference TRBV5-6 and TRBJ2-1, is DAGVTQSPTHLIKTRGQQVTLRCSPKSGHDTVSWYQQALGQGPQFIFQYYEEEERQRGNFPDRFSGHQFPNYSSELNVNALLLGDSALYLCASSFRSFREKQFFGPGTRLTVL.

The chain joins TRBV29-1 to TRBJ1-2; D is ambiguous. CDR1 and CDR2 (germline): SQVTM, ANQGSEA. Trimming took 4 bases from V and 4 from J, leaving 10 bases between them. There are 12 residues in the CDR3. The CDR3: CSVGRGSYGYTF. The CDR3 DNA reads as TGCAGCGTTGGCCGCGGCTCCTATGGCTACACCTTC.

This chain uses TRBV5-1 with TRBJ2-1, with 10 bases matching TRBD2. The CDR3 totals 17 residues. V lost 0 bases to trimming and J lost 8 bases; unmatched junction nucleotides: 11. CDR1 is SGHRS, CDR2 YFSETQ, per germline. For the CDR3, the DNA is TGCGCCAGCAGCTTGGGGGTAGCGGGAGGAGGATTCGATGAGCAGTTCTTC. This codes for CASSLGVAGGGFDEQFF.

This chain uses TRBV9 with TRBJ2-6; tentatively, D is TRBD2 (5 bases). The CDR3 sequence is 15 residues long. V lost 4 bases to trimming and J lost 1 base, with 9 bases between them. CDR1 SGDLS and CDR2 YYNGEE come from the germline V gene. CDR3 sequence (DNA): TGTGCCAGCAGCAGGAGGTTGTCTGGGGCCAACGTCCTGACTTTC. Translation gives CASSRRLSGANVLTF.

J is TRBJ2-7 and V is TRBV28, with TRBD1 matching 12 bases. This CDR3 is 21 amino acids long. The J segment lost 3 bases and the V segment lost 2 bases, leaving 20 bases of the junction unmatched. Per germline, CDR1 MDHEN and CDR2 SYDVKM. The CDR3 here is CASSLVSPGTGGAIGDYEQYF. CDR3 in DNA: TGTGCCAGCAGTTTAGTGTCACCCGGGACAGGGGGCGCGATCGGCGACTACGAGCAGTACTTC.

This clone was counted once. The rearrangement uses TRBV28 and TRBJ2-5; D might be TRBD1 (5 bases). The CDR3 contains 15 residues. Germline assignment: CDR1 MDHEN and CDR2 SYDVKM. V was trimmed by 3 bases and J by 4 bases, leaving 15 bases between them. The CDR3 here is CASSLVSGAVETQYF. CDR3 DNA: TGTGCCAGCAGTTTGGTTTCTGGGGCGGTAGAGACCCAGTACTTC.